This record looks at one T cell receptor beta chain sequence and its context. Its antigen is not known. This sample stems from a study of T-cell reconstitution after alpha-beta-depleted transplantation in children. Overall study findings and caveats: It was reported that alpha-beta T cells came from several hundred expanded graft clones (about two months after transplant).

CDR1 and CDR2 from the germline V gene are SQVTM and ANQGSEA. Trimming cost V 6 bases and J 0 bases, with 11 bases left between them. The CDR3 loop spans 13 amino acids. The library targeted TCRbeta and was prepared with unique molecular identifiers. TCRdb independently ran MiXCR on the PCR reads; one entry per CDR3 protein. The sample consists of 330,000 or so distinct CDR3 sequences, about a tenth of them appearing once. The TCR sequence derives from a boy in the first two years of life with acute myeloid leukemia, due to receive a stem cell transplant. Sample: PBMCs, taken before TCRalphabeta/CD19-depleted stem cell transplant. This chain links TRBV29-1 with TRBJ1-1; the D gene is possibly TRBD1 (6 bases). The CDR3 here is CSVRQVLNTEAFF. CDR3 in DNA: TGCAGCGTCCGACAGGTCTTGAACACTGAAGCTTTCTTT.